One T cell receptor (beta chain) is described in this entry. Per germline, CDR1 SGHRS and CDR2 YFSETQ. The germline V and J ends were trimmed by 8 bases and 9 bases, with 12 bases remaining between them. The CDR3 contains 11 residues. The data derive from a study of blood T cell repertoires in COVID-19. Study details: The samples span acute and convalescent COVID-19 from the United States, Italy and Spain. T cells, B-cell-depleted T cells, or PBMCs provided the cDNA or gDNA that served as material.

Participants spanned ages about 18 to 100 years and resided in 20 to 30 US areas. Participant-given clinical history determined each cohort assignment. Libraries were prepared by immunoSEQ multiplex PCR; TCRdb keeps only in-frame clonotypes and omits some of them. Found here are 95,000 to 150,000 clones, 84% of them singletons; the top ten hold under 4%. This TCR was sampled from a woman aged 25 to 39 who had recovered from COVID-19. The rearrangement links TRBV5-1 to TRBJ2-1, with a possible D match to TRBD1 (6 bases). The specimen sequenced was PBMCs or T cells enriched from blood (not recorded which). CDR3 DNA: TGCGCCAGTTCAGGGGACGTTGAGCAGTTCTTC. Translation gives CASSGDVEQFF.